Following are 27 T cell receptor beta chains from one sample sequenced in a study of cytomegalovirus exposure and HLA in healthy donors. Profiled with immunoSEQ multiplex PCR; TCRdb holds only in-frame clones, not every one. The sample has about 58,000 clones; roughly nine tenths are singletons. The material sequenced was PBMCs. The receptors were gathered from a man aged 18 to 29 in good health and CMV-seronegative.

Here the CDR3 reads CAISPGLGENEQFF. Here the CDR3 DNA reads TGTGCCATCTCTCCGGGACTAGGGGAGAATGAGCAGTTCTTC. This chain uses TRBV10-3 with TRBJ2-1; 8 bases align to TRBD2. In germline, CDR1 is ENHRY, CDR2 SYGVKD. This CDR3 is built from 14 residues. After removal of 8 bases from V and 7 bases from J, the junction contained 10 bases not matched to a gene.

The chain combines TRBV7-6 with TRBJ2-1; tentative D call: TRBD1 (6 bases). Trimming cost V 6 bases and J 10 bases, with 19 bases left between them. The CDR3 contains 14 residues. The V gene's germline CDR1 is SGHVS and CDR2 FNYEAQ. The CDR3 reads CASSSPGVWGEQFF. CDR3 in DNA: TGTGCCAGCAGTTCTCCAGGGGTATGGGGCGAGCAGTTCTTC.

CDR3 sequence: CASSLGYGYTF. CDR3 sequence (DNA): TGTGCCAGCAGCCTCGGCTATGGCTACACCTTC. This chain joins TRBV11-2 and TRBJ1-2, with D unresolved. Deletions cut 5 bases from V and 4 bases from J, with 5 bases between. Per germline, CDR1 SGHAT and CDR2 FQNNGV. This CDR3 is 11 amino acids long.

The chain combines TRBV11-2 with TRBJ2-7, with a weak D call TRBD2 (6 bases). This CDR3 is 15 amino acids long. Germline lookup yields CDR1 SGHAT and CDR2 FQNNGV. V was clipped by 0 bases and J by 2 bases, with 11 bases between them. DNA for the CDR3: TGTGCCAGCAGCTTAGATCACACGGGGGCCTACGAGCAGTACTTC. It is translated as CASSLDHTGAYEQYF.

The V call is TRBV11-1, the J call TRBJ2-2; D might be TRBD1 (6 bases). Trimming stripped 2 bases from V and 5 bases from J, with 9 bases between. The CDR3 length is 14 residues. Per the germline V gene, CDR1 is SGHAT and CDR2 is FQDESV (reference sequence). Here the CDR3 reads CASSLQGWTGELFF. The CDR3 nucleotides are TGTGCCAGCAGCTTACAGGGGTGGACCGGGGAGCTGTTTTTT.

The chain combines TRBV18 with TRBJ2-5, with TRBD1 identical over 9 bases. CDR1 KGHSH and CDR2 LQKENI come from the germline V gene. The CDR3 sequence is 14 residues long. Trimming removed 2 bases from V and 5 bases from J; junction bases left unmatched: 3. CDR3 sequence reads: CASSPIGQGETQYF. The CDR3 DNA reads as TGTGCCAGCTCACCAATCGGACAGGGGGAGACCCAGTACTTC.

In DNA form, the CDR3 reads TGCGCCAGCAGCTTGGGAGCGGGGGGGATATACGAGCAGTACTTC. Protein sequence: CASSLGAGGIYEQYF. The gene calls are TRBV5-1 and TRBJ2-7, with 10 bases matching TRBD2. The CDR3 is made up of 15 amino acids. CDR1 is SGHRS, CDR2 YFSETQ, per germline. J was trimmed by 4 bases and V by 0 bases; bases with no gene match: 4.

The V and J genes are TRBV5-5 and TRBJ1-5, with D hard to call. The germline V gene has CDR1 SGHKS and CDR2 YYEKEE (reference sequence). Trimming stripped 4 bases from V and 0 bases from J, with 5 bases between. This CDR3 has 13 amino acids. CDR3 DNA sequence: TGTGCCAGCAGCCTTAGTAGCAATCAGCCCCAGCATTTT. It translates to CASSLSSNQPQHF. Full variable domain (remainder filled in from reference TRBV5-5 and TRBJ1-5): DAGVTQSPTHLIKTRGQQVTLRCSPISGHKSVSWYQQVLGQGPQFIFQYYEKEERGRGNFPDRFSARQFPNYSSELNVNALLLGDSALYLCASSLSSNQPQHFGDGTRLSIL.

V usage is TRBV25-1 and J usage is TRBJ1-2; tentative D call: TRBD1 (6 bases). Germline CDR1 is MGHDK and CDR2 is SYGVNS. The CDR3 sequence is 13 residues long. Trimming cost V 4 bases and J 1 base, with 7 bases left between them. CDR3 region: CASSAGVNYGYTF. The CDR3 DNA sequence: TGTGCCAGCAGTGCAGGGGTTAACTATGGCTACACCTTC.

V and J are TRBV5-1 and TRBJ2-5; 10 bases line up with TRBD2. The V gene end was trimmed by 6 bases and the J gene end by 5 bases; junction bases not matched to a gene: 10. This CDR3 is 15 amino acids long. Germline loops: CDR1 SGHRS, CDR2 YFSETQ. CDR3 region: CASKGTSAPGETQYF. For the CDR3, the DNA is TGCGCCAGCAAAGGGACTAGCGCGCCCGGTGAGACCCAGTACTTC.

This chain joins TRBV7-9 and TRBJ2-7; a possible D gene is TRBD2 (6 bases). CDR1 and CDR2 (germline): SEHNR, FQNEAQ (reference sequence). This CDR3 contains 15 residues. V was shortened by 4 bases and J by 0 bases, with 13 bases between the two germline ends. Here the CDR3 DNA reads TGTGCCAGCAGCTGGACTCGGGGGAGCTCCTACGAGCAGTACTTC. Protein product: CASSWTRGSSYEQYF.

This clone was picked up one time. This chain links TRBV29-1 with TRBJ1-2, with D possibly being TRBD1 (6 bases). The V end lost 3 bases, the J end lost 2 bases, and 19 bases lay between the germline ends. The CDR3 loop spans 16 amino acids. Germline CDR1 SQVTM, CDR2 ANQGSEA. In nucleotides, the CDR3 is TGCAGCGTTGACGAAGCTCGGACAGCCTCAAACTATGGCTACACCTTC. Translated, it gives CSVDEARTASNYGYTF.

Points on this clone: The junction departs from germline at one end; a sequencing error may be responsible. This rearrangement joins TRBV7-7 to TRBJ2-2; 9 nucleotides align to TRBD1. The CDR3 is 15 residues long. The germline CDR1 and CDR2 sequences are SSHAT and FNYEAQ (reference sequence). DNA of the CDR3: TGTGCTAGCAGCATCGGGACAGGGCACACCGGGGAGCTGTTTTTT. Translating gives CASSIGTGHTGELFF.

The rearrangement joins TRBV19 to TRBJ2-2; 9 bases map to TRBD2. The CDR3 extends over 16 amino acids. V shed 5 bases and J 3 bases; nucleotides not matched to a gene: 7. CDR1 LNHDA and CDR2 SQIVND come from the germline V gene (reference sequence). The CDR3 loop reads CASSLIAGEYTGELFF. The CDR3 region has the DNA TGTGCCAGTAGTTTAATAGCGGGAGAGTACACCGGGGAGCTGTTTTTT.

The V gene is TRBV7-2, the J gene TRBJ2-1; 7 nucleotides match TRBD2. The J segment lost 5 bases and the V segment lost 5 bases, leaving 9 bases of the junction unmatched. The CDR3 is 15 amino acids. From germline, CDR1 is SGHTA and CDR2 FQGNSA. The CDR3 region has the DNA TGTGCCAGCAGCCCTTCCGCGGGAGTCCACAATGAGCAGTTCTTC. Translating it yields CASSPSAGVHNEQFF.

This chain joins TRBV6-1 and TRBJ1-5, with 11 nucleotides matching TRBD1. V was clipped by 6 bases and J by 8 bases; unmatched bases: 9. This CDR3 is built from 15 residues. Germline V CDR1 and CDR2: MNHNS, SASEGT. In DNA form, the CDR3 reads TGTGCCAGCAGCCAACCTGGGACAGGGGGGAAGCCCCAGCATTTT. This translates into CASSQPGTGGKPQHF.

The genes are TRBV28 and TRBJ2-5, with a tentative D call TRBD2 (6 bases). Germline values: CDR1 MDHEN, CDR2 SYDVKM. There are 14 residues in the CDR3. Trimming took 4 bases from V and 5 from J, leaving 14 bases between them. The CDR3 protein is CASSSPGVGETQYF. As DNA, the CDR3 is TGTGCCAGCAGTTCCCCGGGAGTGGGTGAGACCCAGTACTTC.

The chain uses TRBV28 and TRBJ1-1; a possible D gene is TRBD1 (5 bases). Per the germline V gene, CDR1 is MDHEN and CDR2 is SYDVKM. The ends were cut back, 6 bases at V and 3 bases at J, with 14 bases in the middle. The CDR3 loop spans 14 amino acids. DNA for the CDR3: TGTGCCAGCAGGCGGGACCAGGGTTACACTGAAGCTTTCTTT. This gives the protein CASRRDQGYTEAFF.

The gene calls are TRBV28 and TRBJ1-1; no reliable D call. V was clipped by 6 bases and J by 3 bases, with 8 bases between them. This CDR3 spans 12 amino acids. Germline V gene lookup returns CDR1 MDHEN and CDR2 SYDVKM. This chain's CDR3 is CASRTGYTEAFF. In DNA form, the CDR3 reads TGTGCCAGCAGGACGGGATACACTGAAGCTTTCTTT.

This chain links TRBV7-2 with TRBJ2-6; 8 nucleotides match TRBD2. Germline-derived CDR1 and CDR2 are SGHTA and FQGNSA. V was pared by 5 bases and J by 2 bases, with 5 bases of the junction left unmatched. The CDR3 is 16 residues long. The CDR3 nucleotides are TGTGCCAGCAGCGCCCCGGGGGGGCCTGGGGCCAACGTCCTGACTTTC. Translation: CASSAPGGPGANVLTF.

This sequence joins TRBV11-2 and TRBJ2-3; TRBD2 agrees at 7 bases. Trimming removed 1 base from V and 2 bases from J; junction bases left unmatched: 6. This CDR3 contains 16 residues. Germline CDR1 SGHAT, CDR2 FQNNGV. The CDR3 DNA reads TGTGCCAGCAGCTTAGGGGCTAGCGGTTTCACAGATACGCAGTATTTT. It specifies CASSLGASGFTDTQYF.

This clone was recorded a few times. The rearrangement joins TRBV19 to TRBJ2-7; D gene ambiguous. The CDR3 spans 12 residues. Deletions cut 4 bases from V and 3 bases from J, with 7 bases between. The germline V gene encodes CDR1 LNHDA and CDR2 SQIVND (reference sequence). Here the CDR3 DNA reads TGTGCCAGTAGTAGAGGAAACTACGAGCAGTACTTC. It yields the protein CASSRGNYEQYF.

The V call is TRBV19, the J call TRBJ2-1; weak D call: TRBD1 (6 bases). The germline gives CDR1 LNHDA, CDR2 SQIVND (reference sequence). The CDR3 totals 12 residues. V lost 6 bases and J 5 bases, leaving 8 bases between the germline ends. The CDR3 protein is CASRRTDNEQFF. The CDR3 coding sequence is TGTGCCAGTAGGCGGACAGACAATGAGCAGTTCTTC.

This rearrangement joins TRBV5-4 to TRBJ2-6; D might be TRBD1 (7 bases). The V and J ends lost 4 bases and 2 bases respectively, with 16 bases between them. The CDR3 runs 17 residues. Germline assignment: CDR1 SGHNT and CDR2 YYREEE (reference sequence). In DNA form, the CDR3 reads TGTGCCAGCAGCCCAGGGGGGAGAAGCACTGGGGCCAACGTCCTGACTTTC. Residues: CASSPGGRSTGANVLTF.

Only one count was recorded for this clone. The V and J genes are TRBV6-5 and TRBJ1-2; TRBD1 matches at 7 bases. The V gene's germline CDR1 is MNHEY and CDR2 SVGAGI. This CDR3 spans 15 amino acids. Trimming cost V 4 bases and J 0 bases; bases outside gene matches: 5. CDR3 coding DNA: TGTGCCAGCAGTTCATACAGGGGAGCTAACTATGGCTACACCTTC. Protein: CASSSYRGANYGYTF.

A single count supports this clone. The rearrangement uses TRBV28 and TRBJ2-7; D not certain. CDR1 and CDR2 from the germline V gene are MDHEN and SYDVKM. The CDR3 sequence is 11 residues long. V shed 6 bases and J shed 2 bases, with 5 bases lying between them. CDR3 residues: CASRSTYEQYF. CDR3 sequence (DNA): TGTGCCAGCAGGTCTACCTACGAGCAGTACTTC.

This chain uses TRBV30 with TRBJ2-7; possibly TRBD2 for D (5 bases). With 2 bases removed from V and 2 bases from J, the gap between germline ends came to 22 bases. This CDR3 has 17 amino acids. Germline V gene sequence: CDR1 GTSNPN, CDR2 SVGIG (reference sequence). The chain's CDR3 is CAWSRPYSASRPYEQYF. Here the CDR3 DNA reads TGTGCCTGGAGTAGGCCTTATTCGGCTAGCCGCCCCTACGAGCAGTACTTC.